A single sample is the source of the 27 T cell receptor beta chains below, sequenced in a study of T-cell reconstitution after alpha-beta-depleted transplantation in children. During its preparation, the TCRbeta library received unique molecular identifiers. One entry per CDR3 protein, called by TCRdb with MiXCR from the PCR reads. This sample carries hundreds of thousands of distinct CDR3 sequences, roughly 10% of them seen once, and the ten largest clones take 3.5% to 5%. Sequencing used PBMCs from the stem cell graft donor, obtained from the stem cell graft. All receptors derive from a human donor who donated a stem cell graft to a child with acute myeloid leukemia.

This clonotype has just a few counts. The J gene is TRBJ2-3, the V gene TRBV6-1; D is ambiguous. The CDR3 is 12 amino acids. The V end was cut by 0 bases, the J end by 6 bases, with 4 bases between. CDR1 MNHNS and CDR2 SASEGT come from the germline V gene. This chain's CDR3 is CASSEAPDTQYF. The DNA for the CDR3 is TGTGCCAGCAGTGAAGCGCCGGATACGCAGTATTTT.

There are a few counts of this clonotype. CDR3 region: CASRGPPRDRKAFF. The DNA for the CDR3 is TGTGCCAGCAGGGGACCGCCCCGCGACAGGAAAGCTTTCTTT. The V and J genes are TRBV28 and TRBJ1-1; weak D call: TRBD1 (6 bases). The V end was cut by 6 bases, the J end by 9 bases, with 20 bases between. Germline V lookup: CDR1 MDHEN, CDR2 SYDVKM. This CDR3 has 14 residues. The complete variable domain, with remaining parts taken from reference TRBV28 and TRBJ1-1, reads DVKVTQSSRYLVKRTGEKVFLECVQDMDHENMFWYRQDPGLGLRLIYFSYDVKMKEKGDIPEGYSVSREKKERFSLILESASTNQTSMYLCASRGPPRDRKAFFGQGTRLTVV.

The rearrangement links TRBV3-1 to TRBJ2-2, with D unresolved. The CDR3 runs to 13 residues. V lost 1 base and J 4 bases, leaving 4 bases between the germline ends. Germline lookup yields CDR1 LGHDT and CDR2 YNNKEL (reference sequence). CDR3 loop: CASSQGFTGELFF. DNA for the CDR3: TGTGCCAGCAGCCAAGGTTTCACCGGGGAGCTGTTTTTT.

The chain uses TRBV12-3 or TRBV12-4 and TRBJ1-1; TRBD1 matches at 8 bases. V lost 6 bases, J lost 4 bases, and 4 bases stayed unmatched. This CDR3 is built from 13 residues. The CDR3: CASSTGTGTEAFF. In DNA, the CDR3 is TGTGCCAGCAGCACCGGGACAGGCACTGAAGCTTTCTTT.

The sample holds many counts of this clonotype. The chain carries TRBV12-3 or TRBV12-4 and TRBJ1-2; D gene uncertain. This CDR3 spans 12 amino acids. Between the trimmed V and J ends, which lost 5 bases and 6 bases, there was a span of 10 bases. CDR3 DNA sequence: TGTGCCAGCAGTCTCAATGGGGATGGCTACACCTTC. Amino acids: CASSLNGDGYTF.

This clonotype was picked up a small number of times. V is TRBV7-3 and J is TRBJ2-2, with D perhaps being TRBD1 or TRBD2 (6 bases each). This CDR3 has 15 amino acids. Trimming took off 5 bases at V and 4 bases at J, with 14 bases between the two ends. Per germline, CDR1 SGHTA and CDR2 FQGTGA. This CDR3 is CASSPTGGSTGELFF. In nucleotides, the CDR3 is TGTGCCAGCAGCCCGACAGGAGGGAGCACCGGGGAGCTGTTTTTT. The entire variable domain, with the rest obtained from reference TRBV7-3 and TRBJ2-2, is as follows: GAGVSQTPSNKVTEKGKYVELRCDPISGHTALYWYRQSLGQGPEFLIYFQGTGAADDSGLPNDRFFAVRPEGSVSTLKIQRTERGDSAVYLCASSPTGGSTGELFFGEGSRLTVL.

This clonotype has a handful of counts. The chain couples TRBV5-1 to TRBJ1-5; D is undetermined. Trimming stripped 0 bases from V and 3 bases from J, with 7 bases between. Germline assignment: CDR1 SGHRS and CDR2 YFSETQ. CDR3 length equals 14 residues. This CDR3 reads CASSLDGINQPQHF. In DNA, the CDR3 is TGCGCCAGCAGCTTGGATGGGATCAATCAGCCCCAGCATTTT.

The V and J genes are TRBV7-9 and TRBJ2-7; D might be TRBD1 or TRBD2, each matching 5 bases. The germline V gene has CDR1 SEHNR and CDR2 FQNEAQ (reference sequence). The CDR3 is made up of 15 amino acids. The V end lost 5 bases, the J end lost 3 bases, and 17 bases lay between the germline ends. DNA of the CDR3: TGTGCCAGCAGCCTCCGAAGTGGGGGAGACTACGAGCAGTACTTC. This codes for CASSLRSGGDYEQYF.

V usage is TRBV27 and J usage is TRBJ2-3; a weak D match, TRBD1 (6 bases). V was pared by 4 bases and J by 2 bases, with 13 bases between. This CDR3 region has 15 residues. CDR1 is MNHEY, CDR2 SMNVEV, per germline (reference sequence). CDR3 coding DNA: TGTGCCAGCAGTTATTCCAGGGGTTACACAGATACGCAGTATTTT. It codes for CASSYSRGYTDTQYF.

This clonotype turned up a few times. The rearrangement uses TRBV29-1 and TRBJ2-2; 8 bases are shared with TRBD1. This CDR3 has 14 residues. V lost 7 bases to trimming and J lost 2 bases; unmatched junction nucleotides: 6. Germline V gene data show CDR1 as SQVTM and CDR2 as ANQGSEA. DNA for the CDR3: TGCAGCGGATACAGGGGGAGCAACACCGGGGAGCTGTTTTTT. Its protein product is CSGYRGSNTGELFF.

In DNA form, the CDR3 reads TGTGCCAGCACTCTTTCCGACAGGGTCGGGAGCTACGAGCAGTACTTC. Its protein is CASTLSDRVGSYEQYF. V gene TRBV28 combines with J gene TRBJ2-7; D perhaps matches TRBD1 (7 bases). CDR3 size: 16 residues. CDR1 is MDHEN and CDR2 is SYDVKM in the germline V gene. Trimming pared 7 bases from V and 3 bases from J, leaving 22 bases between.

This clonotype was detected a few times. CDR3 residues: CSVEGGLAGISTDTQYF. CDR3 nucleotide sequence: TGCAGCGTTGAAGGGGGCCTAGCGGGGATAAGCACAGATACGCAGTATTTT. This rearrangement joins TRBV29-1 to TRBJ2-3, with TRBD2 matching over 9 bases. This CDR3 has 17 amino acids. Germline V gene sequence: CDR1 SQVTM, CDR2 ANQGSEA. Trimming took 1 base from V and 0 from J; bases not matched to a gene: 8.

This clonotype was seen many times. The chain employs TRBV3-1 and TRBJ1-1; D perhaps matches TRBD1 (5 bases). There are 15 residues in the CDR3. V lost 0 bases to trimming and J lost 4 bases, with 12 bases between them. CDR1 is LGHDT, CDR2 YNNKEL, per germline (reference sequence). CDR3: CASSQDSRGGTEAFF. The CDR3 DNA follows: TGTGCCAGCAGCCAAGATTCAAGGGGCGGCACTGAAGCTTTCTTT. The whole variable domain, remainder taken from reference TRBV3-1 and TRBJ1-1, is DTAVSQTPKYLVTQMGNDKSIKCEQNLGHDTMYWYKQDSKKFLKIMFSYNNKELIINETVPNRFSPKSPDKAHLNLHINSLELGDSAVYFCASSQDSRGGTEAFFGQGTRLTVV.

The chain has TRBV5-1 and TRBJ2-7, with 9 bases identical to TRBD1. This CDR3 contains 16 residues. From germline, CDR1 is SGHRS and CDR2 YFSETQ. V trimming: 4 bases; J trimming: 5 bases; junction bases outside the gene matches: 13. The chain's CDR3 is CASSDGTGWGIHEQYF. CDR3 sequence (DNA): TGCGCCAGCAGCGACGGGACAGGGTGGGGGATCCACGAGCAGTACTTC. Combining the CDR3 with reference TRBV5-1 and TRBJ2-7 gives the whole variable domain KAGVTQTPRYLIKTRGQQVTLSCSPISGHRSVSWYQQTPGQGLQFLFEYFSETQRNKGNFPGRFSGRQFSNSRSEMNVSTLELGDSALYLCASSDGTGWGIHEQYFGPGTRLTVT.

This chain uses TRBV28 with TRBJ2-7; tentative D call: TRBD2 (5 bases). V was trimmed by 7 bases and J by 4 bases, leaving 11 bases between them. Germline V gives CDR1 MDHEN, CDR2 SYDVKM. The CDR3 is 12 amino acids. For the CDR3, the DNA is TGTGCCAGCAACTTACTAGGGTACGAGCAGTACTTC. Its translation: CASNLLGYEQYF.

The rearrangement joins TRBV12-1 to TRBJ2-5. TRBV12-1 is annotated as a pseudogene. This CDR3 is built from 14 residues. CDR3 loop: CASSPSQKQETQYF. The DNA of the CDR3 is TGTGCCAGCAGCCCAAGTCAGAAGCAAGAGACCCAGTACTTC.

This clonotype was recorded at least ten times. The V and J genes are TRBV20-1 and TRBJ2-2; perhaps TRBD2 as D (5 bases). The CDR3 is 14 amino acids. V was pared by 0 bases and J by 7 bases, with 12 bases between. Germline V gene lookup returns CDR1 DFQATT and CDR2 SNEGSKA (reference sequence). CDR3 nucleotides: TGCAGTGCTAGAGATCCGGTCGGAGGCGGGGAGCTGTTTTTT. Its translation is CSARDPVGGGELFF.

V and J are TRBV5-1 and TRBJ2-5; 9 nucleotides align to TRBD2. This CDR3 has 17 residues. V dropped 0 bases and J dropped 2; count of bases not matched to a gene: 8. CDR1 SGHRS and CDR2 YFSETQ come from the germline V gene. Here the CDR3 DNA reads TGCGCCAGCAGCTTGGTGTTAGCGGGAGCCCTACAAGAGACCCAGTACTTC. This gives the protein CASSLVLAGALQETQYF.

The rearrangement joins TRBV6-5 to TRBJ2-5, with TRBD1 as a possible D gene (5 bases). Trimming shortened V by 7 bases and J by 4 bases, and 16 bases separated the two germline ends. Germline V gene data show CDR1 as MNHEY and CDR2 as SVGAGI. This CDR3 has 14 amino acids. Here the CDR3 reads CASTLLGHSETQYF. The DNA of the CDR3 is TGTGCCAGCACTTTACTTGGACACTCAGAGACCCAGTACTTC.

J is TRBJ1-4 and V is TRBV7-9; no reliable D call. Germline CDR1 and CDR2: SEHNR and FQNEAQ (reference sequence). Trimming pared 2 bases from V and 4 bases from J, leaving 14 bases between. The CDR3 is made up of 16 amino acids. The CDR3 protein is CASSLSTEGYNEKLFF. CDR3 in DNA: TGTGCCAGCAGCTTAAGCACAGAAGGTTATAATGAAAAACTGTTTTTT.

This clonotype was observed a few times. V and J are TRBV28 and TRBJ2-5, with 12 bases lining up with TRBD1. V was pared by 2 bases and J by 4 bases, with 2 bases of the junction left unmatched. The CDR3 consists of 15 residues. CDR1 is MDHEN and CDR2 is SYDVKM in the germline V gene. The CDR3: CASSLGDRGRETQYF. The CDR3 coding sequence is TGTGCCAGCAGTTTAGGGGACAGGGGGCGAGAGACCCAGTACTTC.

V is TRBV7-9 and J is TRBJ2-1; TRBD2 might be the D (5 bases). Germline V gene sequence: CDR1 SEHNR, CDR2 FQNEAQ (reference sequence). V lost 7 bases, J lost 8 bases, and 18 bases lay in between. The CDR3 is 14 amino acids. The CDR3 spells CASTPSAEWYEQFF. The CDR3 nucleotides read TGTGCCAGCACCCCTTCAGCGGAGTGGTATGAGCAGTTCTTC.

The rearrangement links TRBV5-1 to TRBJ2-7; 8 bases are shared with TRBD2. The ends lost 5 bases at V and 0 bases at J; junction bases unmatched: 7. The CDR3 length is 15 residues. Germline CDR1 SGHRS, CDR2 YFSETQ. The CDR3 loop is CASRQGLGSSYEQYF. The DNA of the CDR3 is TGCGCCAGCAGACAGGGACTAGGGAGCTCCTACGAGCAGTACTTC.

This clonotype was detected many times. This chain connects TRBV3-1 to TRBJ2-1; 7 bases are a match to TRBD1. This CDR3 has 14 residues. Per germline, CDR1 LGHDT and CDR2 YNNKEL (reference sequence). V was clipped by 1 base and J by 7 bases; unmatched bases: 4. The CDR3 loop reads CASSQADRVNEQFF. The CDR3 region has the DNA TGTGCCAGCAGCCAAGCCGACAGGGTGAATGAGCAGTTCTTC.

J is TRBJ2-5 and V is TRBV12-3 or TRBV12-4, with D possibly matching TRBD2 (6 bases). This CDR3 is built from 17 residues. With 5 bases removed from V and 3 bases from J, the gap between germline ends came to 22 bases. This CDR3 reads CASSLFTSSYGKETQYF. DNA of the CDR3: TGTGCCAGCAGTCTATTCACTAGCTCCTATGGGAAAGAGACCCAGTACTTC.

In this sample, this clonotype turned up many times. One end of the junction fails to match germline, which may point to a read error. The genes are TRBV10-3 and TRBJ2-7; no firm D call. The CDR3 runs 13 residues. Germline values: CDR1 ENHRY, CDR2 SYGVKD. CDR3 in amino acids: CAISGAESYEQYF. In DNA, the CDR3 is TGTGCCATCAGTGGGGCAGAGAGCTACGAACAGTACTTC.

This chain uses TRBV11-2 with TRBJ2-3; 9 bases match TRBD2. The CDR3 has 21 amino acids. Trimming at V came to 4 bases and at J to 0 bases, leaving 20 bases not matched to a gene. Germline V gives CDR1 SGHAT, CDR2 FQNNGV. The chain's CDR3 is CASSWGRLLSGSKESTDTQYF. In DNA form, the CDR3 reads TGTGCCAGCAGCTGGGGGCGGCTCCTTAGCGGGAGTAAGGAGAGCACAGATACGCAGTATTTT.